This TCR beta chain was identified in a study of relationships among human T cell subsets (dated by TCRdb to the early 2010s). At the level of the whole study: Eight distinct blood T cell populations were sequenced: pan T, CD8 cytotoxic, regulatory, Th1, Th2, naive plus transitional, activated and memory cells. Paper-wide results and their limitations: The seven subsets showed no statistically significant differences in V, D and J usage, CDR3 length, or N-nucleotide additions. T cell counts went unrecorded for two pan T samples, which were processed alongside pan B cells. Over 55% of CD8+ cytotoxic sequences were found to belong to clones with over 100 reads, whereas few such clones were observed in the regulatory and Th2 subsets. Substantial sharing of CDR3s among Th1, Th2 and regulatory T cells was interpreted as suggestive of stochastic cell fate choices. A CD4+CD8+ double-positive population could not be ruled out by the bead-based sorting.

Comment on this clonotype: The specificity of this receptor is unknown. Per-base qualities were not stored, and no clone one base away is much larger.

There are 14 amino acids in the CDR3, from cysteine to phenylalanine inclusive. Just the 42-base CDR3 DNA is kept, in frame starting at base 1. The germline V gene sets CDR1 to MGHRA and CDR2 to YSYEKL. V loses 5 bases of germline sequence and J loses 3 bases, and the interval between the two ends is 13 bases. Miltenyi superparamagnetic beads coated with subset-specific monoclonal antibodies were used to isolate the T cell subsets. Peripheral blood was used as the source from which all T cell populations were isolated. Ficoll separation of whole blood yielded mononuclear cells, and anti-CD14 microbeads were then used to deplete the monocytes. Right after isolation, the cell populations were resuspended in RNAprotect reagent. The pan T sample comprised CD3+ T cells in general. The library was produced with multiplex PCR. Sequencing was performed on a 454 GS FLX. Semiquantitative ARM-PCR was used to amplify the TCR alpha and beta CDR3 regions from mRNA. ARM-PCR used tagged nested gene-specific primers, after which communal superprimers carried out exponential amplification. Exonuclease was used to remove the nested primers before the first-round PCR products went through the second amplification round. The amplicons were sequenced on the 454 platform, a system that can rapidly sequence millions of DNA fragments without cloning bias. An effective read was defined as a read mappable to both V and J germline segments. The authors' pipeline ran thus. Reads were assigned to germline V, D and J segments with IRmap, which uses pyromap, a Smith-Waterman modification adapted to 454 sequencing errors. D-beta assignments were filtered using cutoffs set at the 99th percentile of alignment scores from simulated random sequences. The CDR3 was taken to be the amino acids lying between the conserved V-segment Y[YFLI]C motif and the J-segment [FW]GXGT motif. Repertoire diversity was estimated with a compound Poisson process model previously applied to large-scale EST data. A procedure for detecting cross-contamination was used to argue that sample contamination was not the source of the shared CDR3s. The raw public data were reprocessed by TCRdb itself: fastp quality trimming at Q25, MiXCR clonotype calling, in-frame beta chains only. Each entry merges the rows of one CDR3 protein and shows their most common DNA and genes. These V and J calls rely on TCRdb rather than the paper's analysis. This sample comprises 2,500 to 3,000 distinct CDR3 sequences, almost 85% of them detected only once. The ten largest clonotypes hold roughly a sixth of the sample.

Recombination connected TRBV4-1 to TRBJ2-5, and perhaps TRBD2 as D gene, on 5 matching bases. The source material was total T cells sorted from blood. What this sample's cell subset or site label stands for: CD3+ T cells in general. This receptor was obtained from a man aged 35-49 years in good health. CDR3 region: CASSSQDGEETQYF. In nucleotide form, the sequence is TGCGCCAGCAGCTCTCAGGACGGGGAAGAGACCCAGTACTTC.